The 24 T cell receptor beta chains below were found in one sample sequenced in a study of T cells expressing NK-cell markers. TCRdb reanalyzed the 5' RACE reads and collapses them to one entry per CDR3 protein, without DNA. Its table records hundreds of thousands of distinct CDR3 sequences. What was sequenced was blood T cells: a sorted CD56 or NKG2C T cell subset, CD4+ or CD8+ T cells, or bulk PBMC T cells (not recorded which). The origin of the receptors is a man aged 18-75 years in good health.

This rearrangement joins TRBV9 to TRBJ2-1; TCRdb gives TRBD2 as the D gene, but with no DNA this cannot be confirmed. Per the germline V gene, CDR1 is SGDLS and CDR2 is YYNGEE. The CDR3 is 17 residues long. CDR3 loop: CASSQASGVSSYNEQFF.

This rearrangement joins TRBV7-2 to TRBJ2-2; the TCRdb call, TRBD1, lacks DNA for checking. CDR1 and CDR2 from the germline V gene are SGHTA and FQGNSA. CDR3 length: 14 amino acids. This chain's CDR3 is CASSVGTGSGELFF.

The V and J genes are TRBV6-1 and TRBJ1-2; the TCRdb call, TRBD1, lacks DNA for checking. The CDR3 has 14 residues. Germline V lookup: CDR1 MNHNS, CDR2 SASEGT. The CDR3: CASSEGTAAYGYTF.

The chain couples TRBV6-2 or TRBV6-3 to TRBJ2-6. This CDR3 has 15 amino acids. CDR1 and CDR2 (germline): MNHEY, SVGEGT. The CDR3 spells CASSYVATGANVLTF.

The chain combines TRBV12-3 or TRBV12-4 with TRBJ1-1; the TCRdb call, TRBD1, lacks DNA for checking. This CDR3 has 16 residues. The CDR3: CASSFGGSRENTEAFF.

The CDR3 sequence is CASSGGGQGYEQFF. This sequence joins TRBV2 and TRBJ2-1; with no DNA, the TCRdb D assignment of TRBD1 cannot be verified. The CDR3 contains 14 residues. Per the germline V gene, CDR1 is SNHLY and CDR2 is FYNNEI.

This chain connects TRBV20-1 to TRBJ1-1; TCRdb indicates TRBD1, and absent DNA this call remains unverified. The CDR3 length is 13 residues. Germline loops: CDR1 DFQATT, CDR2 SNEGSKA (reference sequence). The CDR3 loop is CSASVTGGTEAFF.

The chain recombines TRBV3-1 with TRBJ1-2; absent DNA, TCRdb's TRBD1 call cannot be checked. Germline CDR1 reads LGHDT; CDR2 reads YNNKEL (reference sequence). This CDR3 is 13 amino acids long. The CDR3 spells CASSSGRIYGYTF.

This chain links TRBV5-1 with TRBJ2-2; TCRdb's assignment of TRBD2 cannot be checked, as there is no DNA. Germline V gene data show CDR1 as SGHRS and CDR2 as YFSETQ. CDR3 length equals 17 residues. CDR3 region: CASSFDWSSGGSGELFF.

The chain has TRBV7-2 and TRBJ2-3; absent DNA, TCRdb's TRBD2 call cannot be checked. Germline V gene lookup returns CDR1 SGHTA and CDR2 FQGNSA. CDR3 length: 14 residues. The CDR3: CASSRSGGPDTQYF.

This sequence joins TRBV3-1 and TRBJ2-1; TCRdb designates TRBD1, a call that cannot be tested without DNA. CDR1 and CDR2 (germline): LGHDT, YNNKEL (reference sequence). The CDR3 sequence is 11 residues long. This CDR3 reads CASSQAGDAFF.

The V call is TRBV7-2, the J call TRBJ2-1. The CDR3 has 15 residues. The germline V gene has CDR1 SGHTA and CDR2 FQGNSA. The CDR3 sequence is CASSLRPASYNEQFF. The variable domain in full, with the rest retrieved from reference TRBV7-2 and TRBJ2-1, is GAGVSQSPSNKVTEKGKDVELRCDPISGHTALYWYRQSLGQGLEFLIYFQGNSAPDKSGLPSDRFSAERTGGSVSTLTIQRTQQEDSAVYLCASSLRPASYNEQFFGPGTRLTVL.

This chain connects TRBV12-3 or TRBV12-4 to TRBJ1-5; the TCRdb call, TRBD1, lacks DNA for checking. The CDR3 contains 15 residues. This chain's CDR3 is CASSLRTGQLQPQHF.

This rearrangement joins TRBV27 to TRBJ2-5; the TCRdb D gene call, TRBD1, has no DNA to confirm it. The CDR3 has 16 residues. The germline gives CDR1 MNHEY, CDR2 SMNVEV (reference sequence). CDR3: CASSLGGPRWGETQYF.

This rearrangement joins TRBV7-2 to TRBJ2-7; lacking DNA, the TRBD2 call made by TCRdb goes unchecked. The CDR3 covers 17 residues. CDR1 and CDR2 from the germline V gene are SGHTA and FQGNSA. The CDR3 reads CASSSRPGLRDGYEQYF.

The chain employs TRBV20-1 and TRBJ2-7; TCRdb's D call of TRBD1 is untestable without DNA. Germline V gives CDR1 DFQATT, CDR2 SNEGSKA (reference sequence). This CDR3 comprises 14 residues. CDR3 sequence: CSAFRDGWNYEQYF.

V is TRBV18 and J is TRBJ2-3; TCRdb proposes TRBD2, but this gene call is untestable without DNA. The length of the CDR3 is 15 residues. Germline V lookup: CDR1 KGHSH, CDR2 LQKENI. CDR3 sequence: CASSRPGLEADTQYF.

This clonotype is medium-sized by frequency. The chain combines TRBV12-3 or TRBV12-4 with TRBJ1-1; TCRdb reports TRBD1, a call that lacks DNA to check it against. This CDR3 has 16 amino acids. The CDR3 region is CASSTTGTGRGTEAFF.

The chain uses TRBV15 and TRBJ2-1; TCRdb gives TRBD1 as the D gene, but with no DNA this cannot be confirmed. The CDR3 covers 15 residues. Germline V gene lookup returns CDR1 LNHNV and CDR2 YYDKDF (reference sequence). CDR3: CATSRGGQGNNEQFF.

The chain couples TRBV7-2 to TRBJ2-3; the D call of TRBD2 rests on TCRdb alone, since no DNA is present to check it. The CDR3 length is 17 residues. Germline values: CDR1 SGHTA, CDR2 FQGNSA. The CDR3 reads CASRIRPGTSFTDTQYF.

This chain connects TRBV18 to TRBJ2-5; lacking DNA, the TRBD1 call made by TCRdb goes unchecked. Germline loops: CDR1 KGHSH, CDR2 LQKENI. There are 16 residues in the CDR3. CDR3 protein: CASSPQQGRRRETQYF.

The rearrangement joins TRBV25-1 to TRBJ1-1; TCRdb's D call of TRBD1 is untestable without DNA. This CDR3 spans 15 amino acids. CDR1 is MGHDK and CDR2 is SYGVNS in the germline V gene. The CDR3 loop is CASSVGGKENTEAFF.

The J gene is TRBJ2-2, the V gene TRBV25-1; TCRdb's D call, TRBD1, is unchecked because there is no DNA. The CDR3 spans 14 residues. Germline assignment: CDR1 MGHDK and CDR2 SYGVNS. CDR3 residues: CASSKTGGAGELFF.

The chain is built from TRBV20-1 and TRBJ2-3; TCRdb outputs TRBD1, but without DNA this stays unchecked. The CDR3 has 14 residues. Germline-derived CDR1 and CDR2 are DFQATT and SNEGSKA (reference sequence). CDR3 residues: CSTIAKQGSDTQYF.